These 20 T cell receptor beta chains came from one sample sequenced in a study of tumor and adjacent non-tumor tissue in lung cancer. Three rounds of nested PCR, following a modified ARM-PCR protocol, produced the TCRbeta library. Using its own MiXCR run on the multiplex PCR reads, TCRdb lists one record per CDR3 protein. This table holds roughly 120,000 distinct CDR3 sequences, more than 70% found once. RNA was extracted from bulk tissue without any cell sorting. The sequenced material came from lung tumor tissue. The source of these receptors is a woman aged 55-69 years with non-small cell lung cancer.

Concerning this clonotype itself: A much larger clonotype is one base distant, so this may be a read error. This CDR3 fails to terminate in the conserved phenylalanine or tryptophan, so it likely reflects a read error. The chain employs TRBV6-1 and TRBJ2-3, with a possible D match to TRBD2 (6 bases). The length of the CDR3 is 13 residues. Trimming took 2 bases from V and 9 from J, leaving 12 bases between them. The germline V gene has CDR1 MNHNS and CDR2 SASEGT. CDR3 sequence (DNA): TGTGCCAGCAGTGAAAGCGGGCGGTGGACGCAGTATATT. It yields the protein CASSESGRWTQYI.

J is TRBJ2-3 and V is TRBV11-2, with D perhaps given as TRBD1 or TRBD2 (5 bases each). This CDR3 has 15 residues. Germline-derived CDR1 and CDR2 are SGHAT and FQNNGV. As DNA, the CDR3 is TGTATCAGCAGCGCCACCGGGACGGCCACGGATACGCAGTATTTT. It encodes CISSATGTATDTQYF.

This clonotype was detected ten times or more. The chain employs TRBV20-1 and TRBJ2-2; 9 nucleotides agree with TRBD2. The CDR3 loop spans 14 amino acids. The germline V gene encodes CDR1 DFQATT and CDR2 SNEGSKA (reference sequence). The CDR3 region has the DNA TGCAGCTCCGCGGCTAGCGGGATCACCGGGGAGCTGTTTTTT. It is translated as CSSAASGITGELFF.

As concerns this clonotype: The junction shows a germline mismatch at one end, possibly a read error. This chain joins TRBV4-3 and TRBJ2-3; D possibly corresponds to TRBD2 (5 bases). Germline-derived CDR1 and CDR2 are LGHNA and YSLEER. The CDR3 length is 17 residues. The CDR3 region is CTSSQDQLATWTDTQYF. In nucleotides, the CDR3 is TGCACCAGCAGCCAAGATCAGCTAGCTACGTGGACAGATACGCAGTATTTT.

The genes are TRBV20-1 and TRBJ1-1, with D possibly being TRBD1 (5 bases). Trimming removed 5 bases at V and 11 bases at J, with 15 bases between. From germline, CDR1 is DFQATT and CDR2 SNEGSKA (reference sequence). This CDR3 comprises 11 residues. CDR3 coding DNA: TGCAGTGCTCGCGCTGGGGGTGAGGCTTTCTTT. Its translation: CSARAGGEAFF.

The chain is built from TRBV4-2 and TRBJ2-2, with unresolved D. The CDR3 contains 14 residues. Germline assignment: CDR1 LGHNA and CDR2 YNFKEQ. The V end lost 2 bases, the J end lost 3 bases, and 7 bases lay between the germline ends. CDR3 nucleotide sequence: TGTGCCAGCAGCCAAAGCTTATACACCGGGGAGCTGTTTTTT. It translates to CASSQSLYTGELFF.

A note on this clonotype: The junction departs from the called germline gene at one end, perhaps through a read error. The chain uses TRBV4-1 and TRBJ2-7; 8 nucleotides agree with TRBD1. The CDR3 runs 13 residues. The germline CDR1 and CDR2 sequences are MGHRA and YSYEKL. This CDR3 reads CARSQGTGYQQYF. The CDR3 region has the DNA TGCGCCAGAAGCCAAGGGACAGGATACCAGCAGTACTTC.

This clonotype was observed once. At one boundary the junction diverges from the germline segment, which might be a read error. The chain couples TRBV6-5 to TRBJ1-1, with 9 bases that match TRBD1. The CDR3 spans 16 residues. CDR1 and CDR2 (germline): MNHEY, SVGAGI. The CDR3 reads CGSSINRGPGNTEAFF. CDR3 nucleotides: TGTGGCAGCAGTATAAACAGGGGGCCGGGAAACACTGAAGCTTTCTTT.

Comment on this clonotype: A junction boundary mismatches the germline segment, possibly from a read error. The V gene is TRBV11-3, the J gene TRBJ2-1; 10 nucleotides match TRBD2. There are 17 residues in the CDR3. In germline, CDR1 is SGHNT, CDR2 YENEEA. DNA for the CDR3: TGCGCCAACAGCTTAGAGTTGGCTAGCGGGAGCCACGGTGAGCAGTTCTTC. Its translation is CANSLELASGSHGEQFF.

This clonotype was seen ten or more times. This sequence joins TRBV6-2 or TRBV6-3 and TRBJ2-7, with TRBD1 matching over 7 bases. The CDR3 loop spans 14 amino acids. The germline V gene encodes CDR1 MNHEY and CDR2 SVGEGT. J lost 5 bases, V lost 6 bases, and 10 bases had no gene match. CDR3 nucleotides: TGTGCCAGCAGCCCAGTACAGGGGTATCACGAGCAGTACTTC. Protein sequence: CASSPVQGYHEQYF.

This clonotype was recorded a few times. A much bigger clone sits one base away, suggesting this may be a read error. CDR3 coding DNA: TGTGCCAGCGGTTACTCCCCAATACAGGGAGACTATGGCTACACCTTC. Amino acids: CASGYSPIQGDYGYTF. The rearrangement uses TRBV6-2 or TRBV6-3 and TRBJ1-2; D perhaps matches TRBD1 (6 bases). The germline V gene encodes CDR1 MNHEY and CDR2 SVGEGT. The CDR3 totals 16 residues.

In the case of this clonotype: Being one base from a much bigger clone, this may be a read error. The chain recombines TRBV20-1 with TRBJ2-5; TRBD1 or TRBD2 may be the D gene (6 bases each). The V gene lost 2 bases and the J gene lost 0 bases, with 22 bases spanning the gap. The germline V gene encodes CDR1 DFQATT and CDR2 SNEGSKA (reference sequence). This CDR3 has 18 amino acids. CDR3 DNA sequence: TGCAGTGCTAGATCAACTTGGACTATGCAGGGGTACCAAGAGACCCAGTACTTC. Its translation is CSARSTWTMQGYQETQYF.

The table lists this clonotype with a count of one. The chain employs TRBV12-3 or TRBV12-4 and TRBJ2-4, with 7 bases lining up with TRBD1. The end of the DNA is better explained by TRBJ2-1, so the J call may be wrong. The CDR3 covers 16 residues. DNA for the CDR3: TGTGCCAGCAGTTTAGACCAGACAGGGATGAAGAACATTCAGTTCTTC. Translating gives CASSLDQTGMKNIQFF.

This clonotype was detected only a few times. A much larger clonotype is one base distant, so this may be a read error. V gene TRBV20-1 combines with J gene TRBJ2-7, with D unclear. Germline CDR1 DFQATT, CDR2 SNEGSKA (reference sequence). The CDR3 loop spans 13 amino acids. The CDR3 nucleotides read TGCAATGCTAGGTTTGGGAACTCCTACGAGCAGTACTTC. This encodes CNARFGNSYEQYF.

The J gene is TRBJ2-3, the V gene TRBV12-3 or TRBV12-4; D is unclear. V lost 3 bases to trimming and J lost 3 bases, with 13 bases between them. The CDR3 has 15 amino acids. The CDR3 nucleotides are TGTGCCAGCAGTTTGCTGGAGTTCTATACAGATACGCAGTATTTT. It translates to CASSLLEFYTDTQYF.

About this clonotype itself: Possible read error: a much larger clone is one base away. The conserved closing phenylalanine or tryptophan is absent in this CDR3, likely reflecting a read error. V gene TRBV20-1 combines with J gene TRBJ2-1, with TRBD2 identical over 7 bases. Losses at the gene ends were 6 bases for V and 5 bases for J; bases not matched to a gene: 10. This CDR3 comprises 14 residues. Germline loops: CDR1 DFQATT, CDR2 SNEGSKA (reference sequence). CDR3: CSAIRLAGNNEQFS. The CDR3 nucleotides read TGCAGTGCCATAAGACTAGCAGGGAACAATGAGCAGTTCTCC.

On this clonotype: A much larger clone differs from this one at a single base, so this may be a read error. This sequence joins TRBV11-2 and TRBJ2-2; D possibly corresponds to TRBD1 (6 bases). This CDR3 is built from 16 residues. Germline-derived CDR1 and CDR2 are SGHAT and FQNNGV. The CDR3 region is CASSFQTGSNIGELFF. CDR3 DNA: TGTGCCAGCAGCTTCCAAACAGGGTCCAACATCGGGGAGCTGTTTTTT.

J is TRBJ2-1 and V is TRBV12-3 or TRBV12-4, with TRBD1 identical over 7 bases. V lost 7 bases to trimming and J lost 8 bases; unmatched junction nucleotides: 17. The CDR3 is 16 amino acids. In DNA form, the CDR3 reads TGTGCCAGCAACCCCTGGGAAGGGGGCTCGGACGATGAGCAGTTCTTC. Protein product: CASNPWEGGSDDEQFF.

This clonotype was recorded once. A read error is likely, as this CDR3 ends without the conserved phenylalanine or tryptophan. This CDR3 reads CASSLRPSGTGYNEQFI. As DNA, the CDR3 is TGTGCCAGCAGCTTAAGGCCCTCCGGGACTGGTTACAATGAACAGTTCATC. The J gene is TRBJ2-1, the V gene TRBV11-2; D is possibly TRBD2 (6 bases). This CDR3 spans 17 amino acids. The germline gives CDR1 SGHAT, CDR2 FQNNGV.

As regards this clonotype: A much larger clone differs from this one at a single base, so this may be a read error. The chain has TRBV28 and TRBJ2-5, with 7 bases aligning to TRBD2. Germline CDR1 is MDHEN and CDR2 is SYDVKM. This CDR3 region has 15 residues. Trimming took 7 bases from V and 6 from J; bases not matched to a gene: 14. CDR3 nucleotides: TGTGCCAGCAAGGGATTTGCGGGAGATCGAAAGACCCAGTACTTC. This translates into CASKGFAGDRKTQYF. Full variable domain (outside the CDR3, taken from reference TRBV28 and TRBJ2-5): DVKVTQSSRYLVKRTGEKVFLECVQDMDHENMFWYRQDPGLGLRLIYFSYDVKMKEKGDIPEGYSVSREKKERFSLILESASTNQTSMYLCASKGFAGDRKTQYFGPGTRLLVL.